This T cell receptor beta chain was profiled in a study of blood T cell repertoires in COVID-19. Germline CDR1 and CDR2: MNHEY and SMNVEV (reference sequence). The length of the CDR3 is 15 residues. V shed 4 bases, J shed 3 bases, and the junction held 8 bases outside the gene matches. This clone was seen more than once but under ten times. Produced via immunoSEQ multiplex PCR; TCRdb's table is partial and in-frame only. In the table there are 100,000 or so clones, approximately 82% of which are singletons. The sequencing input was peripheral blood. This TCR came from a woman older than 75 with acute or convalescent COVID-19. The chain employs TRBV27 and TRBJ2-5; 7 positions agree with TRBD2. Here the CDR3 reads CASSSVSAGEETQYF. CDR3 sequence (DNA): TGTGCCAGCAGTTCCGTTTCGGCGGGAGAAGAGACCCAGTACTTC.